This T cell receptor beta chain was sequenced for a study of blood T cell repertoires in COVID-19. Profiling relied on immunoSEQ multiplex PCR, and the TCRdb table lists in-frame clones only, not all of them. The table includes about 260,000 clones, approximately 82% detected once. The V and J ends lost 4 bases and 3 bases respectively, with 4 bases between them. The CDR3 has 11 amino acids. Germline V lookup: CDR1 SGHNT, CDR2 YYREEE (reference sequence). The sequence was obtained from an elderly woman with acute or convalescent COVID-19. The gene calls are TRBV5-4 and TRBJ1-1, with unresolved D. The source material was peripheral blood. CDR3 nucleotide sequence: TGTGCCAGCAGCCTTGACACTGAAGCTTTCTTT. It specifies CASSLDTEAFF. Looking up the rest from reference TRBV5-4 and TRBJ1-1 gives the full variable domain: ETGVTQSPTHLIKTRGQQVTLRCSSQSGHNTVSWYQQALGQGPQFIFQYYREEENGRGNFPPRFSGLQFPNYSSELNVNALELDDSALYLCASSLDTEAFFGQGTRLTVV.